A single sample gave rise to the 14 T cell receptor beta chains below, sequenced in a study of T cells expressing NK-cell markers. TCRdb reprocessed the 5' RACE reads and reports one entry per CDR3 protein, with no DNA. In all, the sample yields around 140,000 distinct CDR3 sequences. The sequenced material came from blood T cells: a sorted CD56 or NKG2C T cell subset, CD4+ or CD8+ T cells, or bulk PBMC T cells (not recorded which). The source of these receptors is a man between 18 and 35 years old in good health.

V is TRBV5-4 and J is TRBJ2-7; absent DNA, TCRdb's TRBD2 call cannot be checked. This CDR3 comprises 14 residues. Looked up from germline, CDR1 is SGHNT and CDR2 is YYREEE (reference sequence). CDR3 residues: CASSLVSSQGEQYF.

Here the CDR3 reads CASSLAQGAVNTEAFF. J is TRBJ1-1 and V is TRBV7-9; TCRdb indicates TRBD1, and absent DNA this call remains unverified. CDR3 size: 16 residues. The germline V gene has CDR1 SEHNR and CDR2 FQNEAQ (reference sequence).

The chain's CDR3 is CASSLGGSREQYF. This chain uses TRBV7-9 with TRBJ2-7. CDR3 length: 13 amino acids. CDR1 is SEHNR and CDR2 is FQNEAQ in the germline V gene (reference sequence).

This chain uses TRBV12-3 or TRBV12-4 with TRBJ2-3; the TCRdb D gene call, TRBD2, has no DNA to confirm it. CDR3 length: 15 residues. CDR3 in amino acids: CASSSLAGVLDTQYF.

The rearrangement joins TRBV10-3 to TRBJ2-3; with no DNA, the TCRdb D assignment of TRBD1 cannot be verified. The germline gives CDR1 ENHRY, CDR2 SYGVKD. The CDR3 is 14 amino acids. CDR3: CAIRPDSQTDTQYF.

The chain recombines TRBV3-1 with TRBJ1-1. The CDR3 extends over 18 amino acids. The germline V gene has CDR1 LGHDT and CDR2 YNNKEL (reference sequence). The CDR3 region is CASSPQDLHAGRNTEAFF. Together with reference TRBV3-1 and TRBJ1-1, the CDR3 gives the full variable domain: DTAVSQTPKYLVTQMGNDKSIKCEQNLGHDTMYWYKQDSKKFLKIMFSYNNKELIINETVPNRFSPKSPDKAHLNLHINSLELGDSAVYFCASSPQDLHAGRNTEAFFGQGTRLTVV.

This sequence joins TRBV4-1 and TRBJ2-1. The CDR3 length is 18 residues. CDR1 and CDR2 (germline): MGHRA, YSYEKL. CDR3 protein: CASSPTYPERGTYNEQFF.

The chain carries TRBV12-3 or TRBV12-4 and TRBJ2-5; TCRdb returns TRBD1, unconfirmable since there is no DNA. CDR3 length equals 14 residues. The CDR3 spells CASSLAQGGETQYF.

The chain combines TRBV19 with TRBJ2-3. Germline lookup yields CDR1 LNHDA and CDR2 SQIVND (reference sequence). The CDR3 has 16 residues. The CDR3 sequence: CASSIDRPGGTDTQYF. Full variable domain (outside the CDR3, taken from reference TRBV19 and TRBJ2-3): DGGITQSPKYLFRKEGQNVTLSCEQNLNHDAMYWYRQDPGQGLRLIYYSQIVNDFQKGDIAEGYSVSREKKESFPLTVTSAQKNPTAFYLCASSIDRPGGTDTQYFGPGTRLTVL.

V gene TRBV27 combines with J gene TRBJ1-2; the D gene TCRdb calls, TRBD1, cannot be checked with no DNA. Germline V CDR1 and CDR2: MNHEY, SMNVEV (reference sequence). This CDR3 region has 13 residues. CDR3: CASSVGQHNGYTF.

The chain uses TRBV12-3 or TRBV12-4 and TRBJ2-2. This CDR3 has 13 amino acids. The CDR3 reads CASTQSWPGELFF.

The rearrangement joins TRBV4-1 to TRBJ2-1; the TCRdb call, TRBD1, lacks DNA for checking. CDR3 length: 11 residues. CDR1 is MGHRA and CDR2 is YSYEKL in the germline V gene. This CDR3 is CASRDDRAQFF.

The chain uses TRBV9 and TRBJ2-7; TCRdb's D gene call, TRBD1, goes unchecked for lack of DNA. This CDR3 is built from 14 residues. The V gene's germline CDR1 is SGDLS and CDR2 YYNGEE. CDR3: CASSVDGQFYEQYF.

The chain is built from TRBV10-1 and TRBJ1-1; TCRdb proposes TRBD1, but this gene call is untestable without DNA. The CDR3 is made up of 15 amino acids. In germline, CDR1 is WNHNN, CDR2 SYGVQD (reference sequence). This chain's CDR3 is CASSEQGHPNTEAFF.